A single T cell receptor (beta chain) is shown here with its context. Being one base from a much bigger clone, this may be a read error. The CDR3 is made up of 19 amino acids. From germline, CDR1 is LGHDT and CDR2 YNNKEL (reference sequence). MiXCR was run by TCRdb on the RACE reads, yielding one entry per CDR3 protein. The sample has 35,000 to 45,000 distinct CDR3 sequences; around 10% are singletons. The data were obtained in a study of human T cells and chemical hapten exposure. Indicated time point: patch test 2, 6 weeks after DPC sensitization. The treatment was: therapeutic diphenylcyclopropenone sensitization with weekly scalp DPC. Total RNA extraction was carried out from unfractionated whole blood.

The material was whole blood, obtained in connection with sensitization to the hapten diphenylcyclopropenone (DPC). The source of this sequence is a woman aged 40-49 years with alopecia areata. Some clones in this sample may be carry-over from other donors' samples. This sequence joins TRBV3-1 and TRBJ2-1; 11 nucleotides match TRBD2. CDR3 residues: CASSQELLAGVSSYNKQFF. The CDR3 DNA is TGTGCCAGCAGCCAGGAACTACTAGCGGGGGTCTCCTCCTACAATAAGCAGTTCTTC.